This is a list of T cell receptor beta chains from one sample in a study of Ad26.COV2.S vaccination and SARS-CoV-2 variants. The repertoire was sequenced with immunoSEQ multiplex PCR; TCRdb's copy has only in-frame clones and lacks some. Of fewer than 300,000 clones in the sample, roughly 86% are singletons; the top ten hold approximately 3.4%. The source was peripheral blood, collected in a trial of Ad26.COV2.S vaccine versus placebo. These receptors were obtained from a person aged 18-65 years who received the Ad26.COV2.S COVID-19 vaccine or a placebo. Each CDR3 is given with its conserved first and last residue. The order of the fields is V gene, D gene, J gene, clone size, CDR3 DNA, CDR3 protein. D genes are given only for firm matches. Clone size is stated in some rows and not others, as once, few, many or a class when expanded.

v_gene: TRBV11-3; d_gene: TRBD2; j_gene: TRBJ2-1; abundance: -; CDR3nt: TGTGCCAGCAGCTTAATTGGCGGGAGGGCCGGTGAGCAGTTCTTC; CDR3aa: CASSLIGGRAGEQFF
v_gene: TRBV28; d_gene: -; j_gene: TRBJ2-7; abundance: once; CDR3nt: TGTGCCAGCAGTTTCGGGCCCACTCTCCAAGGGGCCTCCTACGAGCAGTACTTC; CDR3aa: CASSFGPTLQGASYEQYF
v_gene: TRBV30; d_gene: TRBD1; j_gene: TRBJ1-2; abundance: -; CDR3nt: TGTGCCTGGAGTGTTCAGGGGGACTATGGCTACACCTTC; CDR3aa: CAWSVQGDYGYTF
v_gene: TRBV4-3; d_gene: -; j_gene: TRBJ2-4; abundance: -; CDR3nt: TGCGCCAGCAGCCAAGGGGTTTTTCAAAACATTCAGTACTTC; CDR3aa: CASSQGVFQNIQYF
v_gene: TRBV5-1; d_gene: -; j_gene: TRBJ2-7; abundance: -; CDR3nt: TGCGCCAGCAGCTTGAGCGCCGGGGGCTACGAGCAGTACTTC; CDR3aa: CASSLSAGGYEQYF
v_gene: TRBV15; d_gene: -; j_gene: TRBJ1-1; abundance: -; CDR3nt: TGTGCCACCAGCAGAGAAACAGGGTACACTGAAGCTTTCTTT; CDR3aa: CATSRETGYTEAFF
v_gene: TRBV2; d_gene: TRBD1; j_gene: TRBJ2-6; abundance: -; CDR3nt: TGTGCCAGCAGTCGCCGGGACAGGAACCTCTCTGGGGCCAACGTCCTGACTTTC; CDR3aa: CASSRRDRNLSGANVLTF
v_gene: TRBV15; d_gene: -; j_gene: TRBJ1-1; abundance: once; CDR3nt: TGTGCCACCAGCACCCTATCGGGGGGCGCTGAAGCTTTCTTT; CDR3aa: CATSTLSGGAEAFF
v_gene: TRBV7-8; d_gene: TRBD2; j_gene: TRBJ2-3; abundance: -; CDR3nt: TGTGCCAGCAGCTTACTGACGGGGGGGCCGCATACGCAGTATTTT; CDR3aa: CASSLLTGGPHTQYF
v_gene: TRBV3-1/TRBV3-2; d_gene: -; j_gene: TRBJ2-1; abundance: many; CDR3nt: TGTGCCAGCAGCCTACAAACCTATGAGCAGTTCTTC; CDR3aa: CASSLQTYEQFF
v_gene: TRBV5-8; d_gene: -; j_gene: TRBJ2-1; abundance: -; CDR3nt: TGTGCCAGCAGCTTGTTTGGGGGGTACAATGAGCAGTTCTTC; CDR3aa: CASSLFGGYNEQFF
v_gene: TRBV3-1/TRBV3-2; d_gene: TRBD1; j_gene: TRBJ1-5; abundance: once; CDR3nt: TGTGCCAGCAGTCAGGGGGGGCTGGGGAGCAATCAGCCCCAGCATTTT; CDR3aa: CASSQGGLGSNQPQHF
v_gene: TRBV7-3; d_gene: -; j_gene: TRBJ2-6; abundance: -; CDR3nt: TGTGCCAGTGGGGGGGCCACCTCTGGGGCCAACGTCCTGACTTTC; CDR3aa: CASGGATSGANVLTF
v_gene: TRBV6-4; d_gene: -; j_gene: TRBJ2-3; abundance: -; CDR3nt: TGTGCCAGCAGTGACTCAGACAGCTACGAGCCCCTCCCTAGCACAGATACGCAGTATTTT; CDR3aa: CASSDSDSYEPLPSTDTQYF
v_gene: TRBV6-5; d_gene: -; j_gene: TRBJ2-5; abundance: -; CDR3nt: TGTGCCAGCGGAGACTTAGTTGCCTCACAAGAGACCCAGTACTTC; CDR3aa: CASGDLVASQETQYF
v_gene: TRBV11-2; d_gene: TRBD1; j_gene: TRBJ1-5; abundance: -; CDR3nt: TGTGCCAGCAGCGACCCGTCGACAGGGAATCAGCCCCAGCATTTT; CDR3aa: CASSDPSTGNQPQHF
v_gene: TRBV27; d_gene: TRBD2; j_gene: TRBJ2-3; abundance: -; CDR3nt: TGTGCCAGCAGTCGCCGCCCTAGCGGGGGGAACACAGATACGCAGTATTTT; CDR3aa: CASSRRPSGGNTDTQYF
v_gene: TRBV7-2; d_gene: -; j_gene: TRBJ2-7; abundance: -; CDR3nt: TGTGCCAGCAGCTTAGAGGGTTTGGACTACTACGAGCAGTACTTC; CDR3aa: CASSLEGLDYYEQYF
v_gene: TRBV21-1; d_gene: -; j_gene: TRBJ2-6; abundance: -; CDR3nt: TGTGCCAGCAGCAAAGAACCAGGGCCGTCTCTAGGGGCCAACGTCCTGACTTTC; CDR3aa: CASSKEPGPSLGANVLTF
v_gene: TRBV5-4; d_gene: TRBD1; j_gene: TRBJ1-4; abundance: -; CDR3nt: TGTGCCAGCAGCTCAGCGGACAGGGACCAATCTGAAAAACTGTTTTTT; CDR3aa: CASSSADRDQSEKLFF
v_gene: TRBV7-8; d_gene: -; j_gene: TRBJ1-2; abundance: once; CDR3nt: TGTGCCAGCAGCCAACAAGGAGCTAACTATGGCTACACCTTC; CDR3aa: CASSQQGANYGYTF
v_gene: TRBV28; d_gene: -; j_gene: TRBJ1-1; abundance: -; CDR3nt: TGTGCCAGCAGTTGGGGAGCAGGGGTTTTGAACACTGAAGCTTTCTTT; CDR3aa: CASSWGAGVLNTEAFF
v_gene: TRBV19; d_gene: TRBD2; j_gene: TRBJ2-1; abundance: -; CDR3nt: TGTGCCAGTACCGGACTAGCGGACAATGAGCAGTTCTTC; CDR3aa: CASTGLADNEQFF
v_gene: TRBV15; d_gene: -; j_gene: TRBJ2-1; abundance: -; CDR3nt: TGTGCCACCAGCAGAGGGGGGGGCCGCTACAATGAGCAGTTCTTC; CDR3aa: CATSRGGGRYNEQFF
v_gene: TRBV7-2; d_gene: -; j_gene: TRBJ1-5; abundance: -; CDR3nt: TGTGCCAGCAGCTTATCCGCCAGTATCTTGATGGGGAGCAATCAGCCCCAGCATTTT; CDR3aa: CASSLSASILMGSNQPQHF
v_gene: TRBV20-1; d_gene: -; j_gene: TRBJ2-7; abundance: -; CDR3nt: TGCAGTACCGACCCCGGTCACGAGCAGTACTTC; CDR3aa: CSTDPGHEQYF
v_gene: TRBV7-2; d_gene: TRBD1; j_gene: TRBJ1-6; abundance: -; CDR3nt: TGTGCCAGCAGCTTATCCTACCGACAGGGAAGGGAGTCACCCCTCCACTTT; CDR3aa: CASSLSYRQGRESPLHF
v_gene: TRBV7-2; d_gene: -; j_gene: TRBJ1-3; abundance: -; CDR3nt: TGTGCCAGCAGCCCCAGGACAGAGATTGGAAACACCATATATTTT; CDR3aa: CASSPRTEIGNTIYF
v_gene: TRBV7-7; d_gene: -; j_gene: TRBJ2-5; abundance: -; CDR3nt: TGTGCCAGCAGCTTAGATAGAGAGACCCAGTACTTC; CDR3aa: CASSLDRETQYF
v_gene: TRBV25-1; d_gene: -; j_gene: TRBJ2-3; abundance: -; CDR3nt: TGTGCCAGCAGTGAAACCGGGACCCAAGGCGGTACGCAGTATTTT; CDR3aa: CASSETGTQGGTQYF
v_gene: TRBV5-1; d_gene: -; j_gene: TRBJ2-3; abundance: -; CDR3nt: TGCGCCAGCAGTCCCACGGGGTACACAGATACGCAGTATTTT; CDR3aa: CASSPTGYTDTQYF
v_gene: TRBV5-6; d_gene: -; j_gene: TRBJ2-4; abundance: -; CDR3nt: TGTGCCAGCAGCCTTAGCACAGGGACCTCGAAGGACATTCAGTACTTC; CDR3aa: CASSLSTGTSKDIQYF